The T cell receptor (beta chain) described here comes from a study of siplizumab effects on memory and regulatory T cells. Broader study findings: Apparently more diverse than memory cells, naive T cells also seemed major alloresponse contributors.

Concerning this clone: No antigen is known for it.

V gave up 4 bases and J gave up 10 bases; unmatched junction bases: 6. The CDR3 is 11 amino acids. CDR1 and CDR2 from the germline V gene are DFQATT and SNEGSKA (reference sequence). Per sample, about 10^5 TCR templates underwent assay. The method was immunoSEQ multiplex PCR; TCRdb's version includes in-frame clones alone and lacks a portion of them. The sample shows 90,000 to 95,000 clones, around 97% of them seen only once. The sample consisted of naive CD4+ T cells sorted from blood. The V and J genes are TRBV20-1 and TRBJ2-5; the match to TRBD1 covers 7 bases. The source of this sequence is a human donor in good health. Written as DNA, the CDR3 is TGCAGTGCTACCACAGGGGTCGGCCAGTACTTC. This sequence encodes CSATTGVGQYF.